This T cell receptor beta chain comes out of a study of T cell changes during pregnancy in multiple sclerosis. TCRdb keeps only in-frame clones here, not all; method: immunoSEQ multiplex PCR. The table lists just over 40,000 clones, 88% of them singletons, with approximately 5.1% in the top ten. Sequences were derived from peripheral blood, sampled in the first trimester of pregnancy. The receptor comes from a female donor in good health, enrolled as a control in a pregnancy study.

CDR3 sequence (DNA): TGTGCCAGCAGCTTTCATGGGGGCCTTAGGGGAAACACCATATATTTT. Amino acid sequence: CASSFHGGLRGNTIYF. The chain has TRBV11-3 and TRBJ1-3; D may be TRBD1 (6 bases). Trimming took 3 bases from V and 4 from J, leaving 16 bases between them. Germline CDR1 is SGHNT and CDR2 is YENEEA. This CDR3 contains 16 residues.